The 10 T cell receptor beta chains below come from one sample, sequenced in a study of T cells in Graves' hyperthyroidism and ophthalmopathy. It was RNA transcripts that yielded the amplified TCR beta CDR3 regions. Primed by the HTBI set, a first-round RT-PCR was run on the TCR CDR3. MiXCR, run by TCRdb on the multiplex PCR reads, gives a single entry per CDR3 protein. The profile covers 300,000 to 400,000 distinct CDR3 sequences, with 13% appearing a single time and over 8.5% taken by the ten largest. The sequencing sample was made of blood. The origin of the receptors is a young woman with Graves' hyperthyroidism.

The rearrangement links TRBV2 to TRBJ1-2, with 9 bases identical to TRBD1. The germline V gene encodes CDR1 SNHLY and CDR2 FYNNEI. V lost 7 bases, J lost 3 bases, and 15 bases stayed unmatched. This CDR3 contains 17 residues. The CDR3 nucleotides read TGTGCCAGCAATACCGGGACAGGGACACTCGGGGACTATGGCTACACCTTC. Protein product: CASNTGTGTLGDYGYTF.

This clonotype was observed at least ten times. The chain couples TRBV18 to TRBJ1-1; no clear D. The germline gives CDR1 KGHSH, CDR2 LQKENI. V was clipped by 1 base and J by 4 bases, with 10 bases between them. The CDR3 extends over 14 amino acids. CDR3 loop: CASSPQGHITEAFF. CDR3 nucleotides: TGTGCCAGCTCACCACAGGGTCATATCACTGAAGCTTTCTTT.

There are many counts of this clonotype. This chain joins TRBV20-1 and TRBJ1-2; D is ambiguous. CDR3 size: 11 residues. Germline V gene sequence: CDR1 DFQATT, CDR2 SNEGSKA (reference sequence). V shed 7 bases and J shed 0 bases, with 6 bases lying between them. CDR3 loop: CSGAANYGYTF. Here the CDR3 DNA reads TGCAGTGGGGCAGCTAACTATGGCTACACCTTC.

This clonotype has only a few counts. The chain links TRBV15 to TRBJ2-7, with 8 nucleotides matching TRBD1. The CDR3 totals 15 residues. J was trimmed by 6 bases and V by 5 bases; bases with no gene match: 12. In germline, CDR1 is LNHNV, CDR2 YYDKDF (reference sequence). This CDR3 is CATSRLRTGSREQYF. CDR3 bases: TGTGCCACCAGCCGGCTGCGGACAGGGTCGCGCGAGCAGTACTTC.

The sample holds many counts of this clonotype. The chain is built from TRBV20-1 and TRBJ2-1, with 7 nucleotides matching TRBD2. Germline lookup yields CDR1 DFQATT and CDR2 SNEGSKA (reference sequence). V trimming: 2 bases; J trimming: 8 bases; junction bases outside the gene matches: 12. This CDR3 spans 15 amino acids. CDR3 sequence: CSARWGGGPIDEQFF. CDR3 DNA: TGCAGTGCTAGATGGGGGGGAGGGCCTATCGATGAGCAGTTCTTC.

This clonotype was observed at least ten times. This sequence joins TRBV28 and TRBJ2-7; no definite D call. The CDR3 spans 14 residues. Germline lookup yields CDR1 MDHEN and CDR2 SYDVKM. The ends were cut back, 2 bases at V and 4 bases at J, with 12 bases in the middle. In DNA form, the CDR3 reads TGTGCCAGCAGTTTACCCCCTGCCGCGTACGAGCAGTACTTC. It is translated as CASSLPPAAYEQYF.

The CDR3 reads CATSERDSLFYGYTF. The DNA of the CDR3 is TGTGCCACCAGTGAGCGGGACAGTCTCTTCTATGGCTACACCTTC. V gene TRBV24-1 combines with J gene TRBJ1-2; 7 bases are a match to TRBD1. Germline CDR1 KGHDR, CDR2 SFDVKD. Unmatched junction bases numbered 8, after V lost 4 bases and J lost 4 bases. This CDR3 is 15 amino acids long.

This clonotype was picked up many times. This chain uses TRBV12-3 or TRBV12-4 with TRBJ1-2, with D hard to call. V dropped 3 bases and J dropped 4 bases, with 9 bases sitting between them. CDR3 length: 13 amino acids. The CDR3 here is CASSFASVYGYTF. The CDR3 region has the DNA TGTGCCAGCAGTTTTGCGTCGGTCTATGGCTACACCTTC.

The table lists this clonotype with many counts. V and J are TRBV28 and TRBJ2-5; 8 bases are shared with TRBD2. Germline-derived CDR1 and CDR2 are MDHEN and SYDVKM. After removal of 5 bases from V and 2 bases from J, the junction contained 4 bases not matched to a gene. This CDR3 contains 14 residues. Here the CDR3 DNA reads TGTGCCAGCAGTCCGCGGGAGGCACAAGAGACCCAGTACTTC. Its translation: CASSPREAQETQYF.

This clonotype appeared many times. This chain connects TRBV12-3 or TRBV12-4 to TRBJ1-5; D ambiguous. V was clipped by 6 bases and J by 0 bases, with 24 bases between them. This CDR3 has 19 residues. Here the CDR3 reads CASSPTVERATYSNQPQHF. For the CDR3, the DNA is TGTGCCAGCAGCCCAACGGTCGAGCGGGCGACATATAGCAATCAGCCCCAGCATTTT.